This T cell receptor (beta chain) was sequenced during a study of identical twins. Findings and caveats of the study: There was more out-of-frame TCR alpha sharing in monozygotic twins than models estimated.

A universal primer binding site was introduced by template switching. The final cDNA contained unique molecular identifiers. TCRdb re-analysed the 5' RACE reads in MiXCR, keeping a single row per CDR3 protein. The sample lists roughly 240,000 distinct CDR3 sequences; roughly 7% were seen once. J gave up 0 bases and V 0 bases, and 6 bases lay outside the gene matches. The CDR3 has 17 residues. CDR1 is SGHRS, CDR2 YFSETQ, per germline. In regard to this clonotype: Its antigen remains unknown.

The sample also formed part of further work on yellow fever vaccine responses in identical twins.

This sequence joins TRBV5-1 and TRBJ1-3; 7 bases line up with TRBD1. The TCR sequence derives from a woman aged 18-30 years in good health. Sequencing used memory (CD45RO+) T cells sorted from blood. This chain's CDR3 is CASSLALGQFSGNTIYF. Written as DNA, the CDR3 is TGCGCCAGCAGCTTGGCCCTGGGACAGTTCTCTGGAAACACCATATATTTT.